Following are 26 T cell receptor beta chains from one sample sequenced in a study of T cell responses to AZD1222 COVID-19 vaccine. Some clones are missing from TCRdb's copy, which holds only in-frame ones; the method was immunoSEQ multiplex PCR. Of 110,000 or so clones listed, roughly 88% are singletons. This sample comprised peripheral blood, obtained 28 days after the second AZD1222 dose. These receptors originate from an adult who received the AZD1222 COVID-19 vaccine.

In nucleotides, the CDR3 is TGCGCCAGCAGCCAAGACACGGGAGGGACAGGGACTCGCTACGAGCAGTACTTC. This translates into CASSQDTGGTGTRYEQYF. V is TRBV4-1 and J is TRBJ2-7; D is possibly TRBD1 (9 bases). Germline V gene lookup returns CDR1 MGHRA and CDR2 YSYEKL. The CDR3 is made up of 18 amino acids. V shed 0 bases and J shed 3 bases, with 21 bases lying between them.

J is TRBJ1-2 and V is TRBV7-2; D is ambiguous. Trimming stripped 1 base from V and 7 bases from J, with 13 bases between. The CDR3 has 14 residues. Germline-derived CDR1 and CDR2 are SGHTA and FQGNSA. CDR3 bases: TGTGCCAGCAGCTTAGGAGAGGGTCGTCGTGGCTACACCTTC. Encoded protein: CASSLGEGRRGYTF. The full variable domain, with the rest looked up from reference TRBV7-2 and TRBJ1-2, is GAGVSQSPSNKVTEKGKDVELRCDPISGHTALYWYRQSLGQGLEFLIYFQGNSAPDKSGLPSDRFSAERTGGSVSTLTIQRTQQEDSAVYLCASSLGEGRRGYTFGSGTRLTVV.

This clone appeared once. V usage is TRBV6-4 and J usage is TRBJ1-1, with unresolved D. Trimming shortened V by 3 bases and J by 0 bases, and 5 bases separated the two germline ends. The CDR3 has 13 amino acids. The germline V gene encodes CDR1 MRHNA and CDR2 SNTAGT. CDR3 protein: CASSESVNTEAFF. DNA for the CDR3: TGTGCCAGCAGTGAGTCAGTGAACACTGAAGCTTTCTTT.

V usage is TRBV4-3 and J usage is TRBJ1-1, with a possible D match to TRBD1 (6 bases). The CDR3 loop spans 13 amino acids. Germline V gene data show CDR1 as LGHNA and CDR2 as YSLEER. The V and J ends lost 4 bases and 10 bases respectively, with 16 bases between them. CDR3 loop: CASSRVAGAAAFF. Written as DNA, the CDR3 is TGCGCCAGCAGCCGAGTCGCGGGGGCTGCAGCTTTCTTT.

The chain links TRBV28 to TRBJ2-1, with D possibly TRBD1 on 5 matching bases. The germline CDR1 and CDR2 sequences are MDHEN and SYDVKM. This CDR3 contains 14 residues. V lost 2 bases, J lost 5 bases, and 10 bases lay in between. The CDR3, as DNA: TGTGCCAGCAGTTTACCAGGGTCCAACAATGAGCAGTTCTTC. It is translated as CASSLPGSNNEQFF.

The rearrangement joins TRBV12-3 or TRBV12-4 to TRBJ1-2, with TRBD1 matching over 8 bases. V was clipped by 8 bases and J by 1 base; unmatched bases: 3. The CDR3 totals 13 residues. The CDR3 spells CASGQGHNYGYTF. Written as DNA, the CDR3 is TGTGCCAGCGGACAGGGCCATAACTATGGCTACACCTTC.

The chain employs TRBV5-5 and TRBJ1-2, with D unclear. Germline values: CDR1 SGHKS, CDR2 YYEKEE (reference sequence). CDR3 length: 15 residues. Trimming pared 0 bases from V and 0 bases from J, leaving 9 bases between. In DNA form, the CDR3 reads TGTGCCAGCAGCTTGGAGGCAGCAGCTAACTATGGCTACACCTTC. Its translation: CASSLEAAANYGYTF.

This sequence joins TRBV7-3 and TRBJ2-3; D unresolved. Germline loops: CDR1 SGHTA, CDR2 FQGTGA. The V and J ends lost 8 bases and 1 base respectively, with 10 bases between them. The CDR3 runs to 13 residues. CDR3 sequence: CASGRVGTDTQYF. DNA of the CDR3: TGTGCCAGCGGACGGGTGGGCACAGATACGCAGTATTTT.

The V and J genes are TRBV12-3 or TRBV12-4 and TRBJ1-6; D possibly corresponds to TRBD1 (6 bases). The CDR3 totals 13 residues. Trimming took 6 bases from V and 9 from J, leaving 12 bases between them. The CDR3 sequence is CASSPGQLSPLHF. Written as DNA, the CDR3 is TGTGCCAGCAGCCCCGGACAGCTTTCACCCCTCCACTTT.

This chain connects TRBV9 to TRBJ1-1, with D perhaps matching TRBD1 (5 bases). The CDR3 is 16 residues long. Trimming shortened V by 0 bases and J by 0 bases, and 12 bases separated the two germline ends. From germline, CDR1 is SGDLS and CDR2 YYNGEE. The CDR3 loop reads CASSVEGPYVNTEAFF. The CDR3 region has the DNA TGTGCCAGCAGCGTAGAGGGGCCATATGTGAACACTGAAGCTTTCTTT.

V is TRBV13 and J is TRBJ2-3; 14 bases align to TRBD2. Germline V gene lookup returns CDR1 PRHDT and CDR2 FYEKMQ (reference sequence). This CDR3 is 20 amino acids long. Losses at the gene ends were 1 base for V and 0 bases for J; bases not matched to a gene: 9. The CDR3 DNA reads TGTGCCAGCAGCTTAGAAGGGCTGAGGACTAGCGGGGGGAGCACAGATACGCAGTATTTT. Its translation: CASSLEGLRTSGGSTDTQYF.

J is TRBJ2-1 and V is TRBV19, with D perhaps matching TRBD1 (6 bases). The CDR3 is made up of 13 amino acids. The germline V gene has CDR1 LNHDA and CDR2 SQIVND (reference sequence). V lost 3 bases to trimming and J lost 5 bases, with 8 bases between them. CDR3 sequence: CASSIWTDNEQFF. CDR3 sequence (DNA): TGTGCCAGTAGTATTTGGACAGACAATGAGCAGTTCTTC.

The chain uses TRBV6-6 and TRBJ1-4; no definite D call. The germline V and J ends were trimmed by 10 bases and 3 bases, with 18 bases remaining between them. The CDR3 extends over 15 amino acids. Germline CDR1 and CDR2: MNHNY and SVGAGI (reference sequence). CDR3 loop: CATSPSELANEKLFF. CDR3 sequence (DNA): TGTGCCACTTCACCCAGCGAACTGGCTAATGAAAAACTGTTTTTT.

The chain uses TRBV7-2 and TRBJ1-5, with D unclear. Germline CDR1 and CDR2: SGHTA and FQGNSA. V lost 7 bases, J lost 6 bases, and 13 bases lay in between. CDR3 length: 13 residues. The CDR3 DNA is TGTGCCAGCAAGCTGAATCCGGGTCAGCCCCAGCATTTT. It codes for CASKLNPGQPQHF.

The chain employs TRBV5-6 and TRBJ2-7, with 9 positions matching TRBD1. The V and J ends lost 2 bases and 7 bases, in that order; junction bases with no gene match: 10. CDR3 size: 15 residues. Germline lookup yields CDR1 SGHDT and CDR2 YYEEEE. The CDR3 loop reads CASSLSGQGSREQYF. In DNA form, the CDR3 reads TGTGCCAGCAGCTTATCAGGACAGGGGTCTCGGGAGCAGTACTTC. Filled out from reference TRBV5-6 and TRBJ2-7, the complete variable domain reads DAGVTQSPTHLIKTRGQQVTLRCSPKSGHDTVSWYQQALGQGPQFIFQYYEEEERQRGNFPDRFSGHQFPNYSSELNVNALLLGDSALYLCASSLSGQGSREQYFGPGTRLTVT.

The J gene is TRBJ2-1, the V gene TRBV3-1 (or the pseudogene TRBV3-2); weak D call: TRBD1 (6 bases). Trimming stripped 2 bases from V and 6 bases from J, with 11 bases between. This CDR3 has 14 amino acids. Germline-derived CDR1 and CDR2 are LGHDT and YNNKEL (reference sequence). The CDR3 nucleotides read TGTGCCAGCAGCCAATACAGGGCCGGCAATGAGCAGTTCTTC. Protein: CASSQYRAGNEQFF.

The chain combines TRBV5-5 with TRBJ2-7; TRBD1 matches 7 bases. The CDR3 extends over 15 amino acids. The germline gives CDR1 SGHKS, CDR2 YYEKEE (reference sequence). Trimming removed 0 bases from V and 5 bases from J; junction bases left unmatched: 8. Here the CDR3 reads CASSLGLGQFNEQYF. In DNA, the CDR3 is TGTGCCAGCAGCTTGGGACTGGGACAGTTCAACGAGCAGTACTTC.

The rearrangement uses TRBV11-2 and TRBJ2-7, with a tentative D call TRBD2 (6 bases). The CDR3 is 17 residues long. Germline assignment: CDR1 SGHAT and CDR2 FQNNGV. V was clipped by 3 bases and J by 2 bases, with 20 bases between them. This CDR3 is CASSFKMSRDWPYEQYF. In DNA form, the CDR3 reads TGTGCCAGCAGCTTCAAGATGAGCAGGGACTGGCCCTACGAGCAGTACTTC.

The V and J genes are TRBV19 and TRBJ1-2, with TRBD1 matching 9 bases. Looked up from germline, CDR1 is LNHDA and CDR2 is SQIVND (reference sequence). This CDR3 has 14 amino acids. Trimming removed 5 bases from V and 8 bases from J; junction bases left unmatched: 9. The CDR3 region is CASSPGTGSGGYTF. In nucleotides, the CDR3 is TGTGCCAGTAGTCCCGGGACAGGGAGCGGCGGCTACACCTTC.

The chain carries TRBV5-1 and TRBJ1-2; D may be TRBD1 (6 bases). Deletions cut 3 bases from V and 6 bases from J, with 12 bases between. Germline loops: CDR1 SGHRS, CDR2 YFSETQ. The CDR3 spans 13 residues. The CDR3 nucleotides are TGCGCCAGCAGCTCCGGACAGCTCGATGGCTACACCTTC. Translation gives CASSSGQLDGYTF.

The chain is built from TRBV5-1 and TRBJ1-2, with D perhaps TRBD1 (6 bases). V lost 4 bases and J lost 4, with 11 bases in between. Germline V lookup: CDR1 SGHRS, CDR2 YFSETQ. CDR3 length: 13 amino acids. In DNA, the CDR3 is TGCGCCAGCAGCACAGGGTCCGCCTATGGCTACACCTTC. This codes for CASSTGSAYGYTF.

V usage is TRBV6-2 or TRBV6-3 and J usage is TRBJ2-7; D ambiguous. Germline V lookup: CDR1 MNHEY, CDR2 SVGEGT. The CDR3 length is 13 residues. The germline V and J ends were trimmed by 0 bases and 6 bases, with 9 bases remaining between them. The DNA for the CDR3 is TGTGCCAGCAGTTACTCGACCCATGGCGAGCAGTACTTC. Translated: CASSYSTHGEQYF.

Comments on this clone: The junction shows a germline mismatch at one end, possibly a read error. The rearrangement links TRBV10-3 to TRBJ1-1; D not resolved. Germline CDR1 ENHRY, CDR2 SYGVKD. The CDR3 sequence is 12 residues long. CDR3 in DNA: TGTGCCGTCAGCCAGATGAACACTGAAGCTTTCTTT. Translating it yields CAVSQMNTEAFF.

The chain recombines TRBV29-1 with TRBJ1-1; TRBD1 matches 7 bases. The V segment lost 4 bases and the J segment 4 bases; nucleotides outside the gene matches: 6. Looked up from germline, CDR1 is SQVTM and CDR2 is ANQGSEA. This CDR3 is built from 13 residues. The CDR3 sequence is CSVVGQAGTEAFF. As DNA, the CDR3 is TGCAGCGTTGTCGGACAGGCTGGCACTGAAGCTTTCTTT.

The chain recombines TRBV6-5 with TRBJ1-1, with D perhaps matching TRBD1 (5 bases). With 5 bases removed from V and 1 base from J, the gap between germline ends came to 14 bases. This CDR3 has 15 amino acids. From germline, CDR1 is MNHEY and CDR2 SVGAGI. The CDR3 here is CASSTKGRPNTEAFF. The CDR3 DNA reads as TGTGCCAGCAGTACGAAGGGACGGCCGAACACTGAAGCTTTCTTT.

This clone was observed a handful of times. The rearrangement uses TRBV6-5 and TRBJ1-2; D is undetermined. The germline gives CDR1 MNHEY, CDR2 SVGAGI. This CDR3 region has 14 residues. Trimming cost V 0 bases and J 3 bases, with 8 bases left between them. CDR3 protein: CASSYSPDHYGYTF. The CDR3 nucleotides read TGTGCCAGCAGTTACTCGCCGGATCACTATGGCTACACCTTC.